The clone carrying this T cell receptor (beta chain) was found once. Antigen: not known. Sequencing used immunoSEQ multiplex PCR; TCRdb keeps in-frame clones, though not all of them. This table holds about 36,000 clones, just under 75% found once. The data were obtained in a study of radiotherapy plus CTLA-4 blockade in lung cancer. General observations from the study: Blood saw expansion of tumor-derived TCR clones after radiotherapy plus ipilimumab.

Lung cancer patients with chemo-refractory metastatic non-small-cell disease were given focal radiation plus CTLA-4 blockade with ipilimumab. Germline V gives CDR1 GTSNPN, CDR2 SVGIG (reference sequence). This CDR3 has 13 residues. The V end was cut by 2 bases, the J end by 3 bases, with 8 bases between. The V and J genes are TRBV30 and TRBJ1-5; unclear D gene. This specimen was peripheral blood, taken from a patient treated with radiotherapy plus ipilimumab. The receptor was derived from a human donor with non-small cell lung cancer who had stable disease on radiotherapy plus ipilimumab. CDR3 sequence reads: CAWSLQYNQPQHF. The CDR3 DNA reads TGTGCCTGGAGTTTACAATACAATCAGCCCCAGCATTTT.